Shown below are 26 T cell receptor beta chains from a single sample sequenced in a study of blood T cells in healthy people across ages. Together with a sample-barcoded 5' primer, a J-beta primer mix was included in a second PCR lasting about 7 to 12 cycles. TCRdb reanalysed the 5' RACE reads using MiXCR and keeps one entry per CDR3 protein. The profile shows about a million distinct CDR3 sequences, roughly half of them singletons. Sample: blood. Receptors were obtained from a woman in her sixties in good health.

The chain employs TRBV27 and TRBJ2-4; possibly TRBD2 for D (6 bases). The assigned J gene may be wrong: the sequence end matches TRBJ2-5 better. Germline V gene sequence: CDR1 MNHEY, CDR2 SMNVEV (reference sequence). The CDR3 has 13 residues. CDR3 residues: CASREGLGGTQYF. In nucleotides, the CDR3 is TGTGCCAGCAGGGAGGGCCTGGGGGGGACCCAGTACTTC.

This clonotype was found a few times. The CDR3: CASSYSRGGSGNQPQHF. CDR3 DNA sequence: TGTGCCAGCAGTTACTCCAGGGGAGGATCCGGCAATCAGCCCCAGCATTTT. This sequence joins TRBV6-2 or TRBV6-3 and TRBJ1-5; D might be TRBD1 (6 bases). Germline-derived CDR1 and CDR2 are MNHEY and SVGEGT. Trimming took 0 bases from V and 2 from J, leaving 14 bases between them. CDR3 length: 17 residues.

The V call is TRBV5-1, the J call TRBJ2-5, with 8 bases lining up with TRBD1. V was pared by 1 base and J by 4 bases, with 18 bases of the junction left unmatched. From germline, CDR1 is SGHRS and CDR2 YFSETQ. The CDR3 loop spans 19 amino acids. In nucleotides, the CDR3 is TGCGCCAGCAGCTTGTCCCGGACAGGGTTCTCTGGGTTCCGAGAGACCCAGTACTTC. It is translated as CASSLSRTGFSGFRETQYF.

This clonotype was picked up a small number of times. This rearrangement joins TRBV5-1 to TRBJ1-2; TRBD1 agrees at 9 bases. Germline V CDR1 and CDR2: SGHRS, YFSETQ. CDR3 size: 14 residues. Trimming took 4 bases from V and 6 from J; bases not matched to a gene: 7. Written as DNA, the CDR3 is TGCGCCAGCAGCCGTTCTACAGGGGGCAATGGCTACACCTTC. This encodes CASSRSTGGNGYTF.

This clonotype was observed a few times. The chain is built from TRBV5-1 and TRBJ2-1; D uncertain. The V gene's germline CDR1 is SGHRS and CDR2 YFSETQ. The CDR3 consists of 12 residues. V was clipped by 4 bases and J by 9 bases, with 11 bases between them. Here the CDR3 reads CASSPDRTEQFF. CDR3 sequence (DNA): TGCGCCAGCAGCCCAGATAGGACTGAGCAGTTCTTC.

V is TRBV12-3 or TRBV12-4 and J is TRBJ2-1; 7 bases line up with TRBD2. Trimming removed 3 bases from V and 6 bases from J; junction bases left unmatched: 5. This CDR3 is 14 amino acids long. In nucleotides, the CDR3 is TGTGCCAGCAGTTTTGGCGGGAGTCGCAATGAGCAGTTCTTC. Translating gives CASSFGGSRNEQFF.

The CDR3 DNA sequence: TGTGCCAGCAGCTTAGTTCGGGCAGAGACCCAGTACTTC. Protein product: CASSLVRAETQYF. This rearrangement joins TRBV7-2 to TRBJ2-5; D unclear. Germline CDR1 SGHTA, CDR2 FQGNSA. The CDR3 consists of 13 residues. Trimming cost V 1 base and J 4 bases, with 7 bases left between them.

This clonotype was seen only a few times. The chain has TRBV7-9 and TRBJ2-7; TRBD1 might be the D (5 bases). V dropped 5 bases and J dropped 2 bases, with 13 bases sitting between them. The CDR3 spans 14 residues. Per germline, CDR1 SEHNR and CDR2 FQNEAQ (reference sequence). CDR3 in amino acids: CASSPGLSPYEQYF. The CDR3 nucleotides read TGTGCCAGCAGCCCAGGGTTGTCGCCCTACGAGCAGTACTTC.

This chain links TRBV3-1 with TRBJ2-7; D ambiguous. The CDR3 consists of 13 residues. Germline V CDR1 and CDR2: LGHDT, YNNKEL (reference sequence). The germline V and J ends were trimmed by 0 bases and 7 bases, with 10 bases remaining between them. The CDR3 sequence is CASSQDPQLEQYF. CDR3 nucleotide sequence: TGTGCCAGCAGCCAAGATCCCCAGCTAGAGCAGTACTTC.

The chain is built from TRBV7-2 and TRBJ2-5, with D possibly being TRBD2 (6 bases). The J call is uncertain, as TRBJ2-7 better fits the DNA end. Germline V lookup: CDR1 SGHTA, CDR2 FQGNSA. CDR3 length: 14 residues. The CDR3 reads CASSRFGGRYEQYF. The DNA for the CDR3 is TGTGCCAGCAGCCGCTTCGGAGGGCGGTACGAGCAGTACTTC.

The table lists this clonotype with a few counts. The chain recombines TRBV7-2 with TRBJ2-7; tentative D call: TRBD2 (6 bases). The CDR3 runs 16 residues. Trimming shortened V by 6 bases and J by 3 bases, and 21 bases separated the two germline ends. The germline CDR1 and CDR2 sequences are SGHTA and FQGNSA. The CDR3 DNA reads as TGTGCCAGCAGGAAATCCACGACTATAGCGGTCTACGAGCAGTACTTC. This codes for CASRKSTTIAVYEQYF. Based on the CDR3 plus reference TRBV7-2 and TRBJ2-7, the full variable domain is GAGVSQSPSNKVTEKGKDVELRCDPISGHTALYWYRQSLGQGLEFLIYFQGNSAPDKSGLPSDRFSAERTGGSVSTLTIQRTQQEDSAVYLCASRKSTTIAVYEQYFGPGTRLTVT.

In regard to this clonotype: At one boundary the junction diverges from the germline segment, which might be a read error. The chain uses TRBV11-2 and TRBJ2-6; no definite D call. In germline, CDR1 is SGHAT, CDR2 FQNNGV. The CDR3 totals 16 residues. The CDR3 DNA follows: TGTGCCGGCAGCCCACGGGCCGACTCTGGGGCCAACGTCCTGACTTTC. Its protein product is CAGSPRADSGANVLTF. Based on the CDR3 plus reference TRBV11-2 and TRBJ2-6, the full variable domain is EAGVAQSPRYKIIEKRQSVAFWCNPISGHATLYWYQQILGQGPKLLIQFQNNGVVDDSQLPKDRFSAERLKGVDSTLKIQPAKLEDSAVYLCAGSPRADSGANVLTFGAGSRLTVL.

V and J are TRBV7-3 and TRBJ2-5; D is unclear. Trimming shortened V by 5 bases and J by 5 bases, and 12 bases separated the two germline ends. The germline gives CDR1 SGHTA, CDR2 FQGTGA. The CDR3 covers 13 residues. The CDR3 protein is CASSPSPLETQYF. The CDR3 DNA follows: TGTGCCAGCAGCCCTTCCCCCTTGGAGACCCAGTACTTC.

The chain employs TRBV12-3 or TRBV12-4 and TRBJ2-7; D is perhaps TRBD1 (5 bases). V lost 10 bases, J lost 3 bases, and 10 bases lay in between. This CDR3 has 11 amino acids. The CDR3 coding sequence is TGTGCCATCGCGACAGTCTACGAGCAGTACTTC. It specifies CAIATVYEQYF.

The gene calls are TRBV5-1 and TRBJ2-3; TRBD1 matches 8 bases. CDR1 is SGHRS and CDR2 is YFSETQ in the germline V gene. There are 18 residues in the CDR3. V shed 1 base and J 4 bases; nucleotides not matched to a gene: 14. CDR3 region: CASSLTKTGDGTSDTQYF. The DNA for the CDR3 is TGCGCCAGCAGCTTGACGAAGACAGGGGATGGCACATCAGATACGCAGTATTTT. Based on the CDR3 plus reference TRBV5-1 and TRBJ2-3, the full variable domain is KAGVTQTPRYLIKTRGQQVTLSCSPISGHRSVSWYQQTPGQGLQFLFEYFSETQRNKGNFPGRFSGRQFSNSRSEMNVSTLELGDSALYLCASSLTKTGDGTSDTQYFGPGTRLTVL.

This clonotype was found once. The chain combines TRBV20-1 with TRBJ1-2; D gene uncertain. V was clipped by 3 bases and J by 5 bases, with 7 bases between them. There are 11 residues in the CDR3. In germline, CDR1 is DFQATT, CDR2 SNEGSKA (reference sequence). The CDR3 loop reads CSASEGYGYTF. The CDR3 DNA follows: TGCAGTGCTAGTGAGGGATATGGCTACACCTTC.

The chain carries TRBV9 and TRBJ2-3, with no clear D. This CDR3 region has 14 residues. Between the trimmed V and J ends, which lost 0 bases and 2 bases, there was a span of 7 bases. Germline V CDR1 and CDR2: SGDLS, YYNGEE. CDR3 loop: CASSVEPTTDTQYF. The CDR3, as DNA: TGTGCCAGCAGCGTAGAGCCTACCACAGATACGCAGTATTTT.

This chain joins TRBV12-3 or TRBV12-4 and TRBJ2-7, with no clear D. The J call may be faulty, since TRBJ2-5 better matches the DNA end. The length of the CDR3 is 12 residues. The CDR3 loop is CASSLLWETQYF. CDR3 bases: TGTGCCAGCAGTTTATTGTGGGAGACCCAGTACTTC.

The chain is built from TRBV7-7 and TRBJ2-1, with D hard to call. Germline assignment: CDR1 SSHAT and CDR2 FNYEAQ (reference sequence). The CDR3 is made up of 14 amino acids. The ends were cut back, 3 bases at V and 8 bases at J, with 14 bases in the middle. This chain's CDR3 is CASSFGSHSDEQFF. Here the CDR3 DNA reads TGTGCCAGCAGCTTTGGCTCACACTCGGATGAGCAGTTCTTC.

The chain couples TRBV20-1 to TRBJ1-2; D gene unclear. The V gene lost 5 bases and the J gene lost 2 bases, with 12 bases spanning the gap. This CDR3 comprises 13 residues. Looked up from germline, CDR1 is DFQATT and CDR2 is SNEGSKA (reference sequence). The CDR3 is CSAGGPANYGYTF. The DNA for the CDR3 is TGCAGTGCTGGAGGCCCGGCCAACTATGGCTACACCTTC.

This chain uses TRBV12-3 or TRBV12-4 with TRBJ2-1; possibly TRBD1 or TRBD2 for D (5 bases each). Trimming cost V 7 bases and J 10 bases, with 17 bases left between them. This CDR3 comprises 13 residues. CDR3 DNA sequence: TGTGCCAGCACCGACGGGACCGCGAGGGAGCAGTTCTTC. Protein sequence: CASTDGTAREQFF.

This chain uses TRBV30 with TRBJ2-3, with TRBD2 matching 9 bases. V was pared by 0 bases and J by 3 bases, with 4 bases of the junction left unmatched. Germline V CDR1 and CDR2: GTSNPN, SVGIG (reference sequence). The CDR3 runs to 15 residues. For the CDR3, the DNA is TGTGCCTGGAGTGTGGCGGGAGGGGTAACAGATACGCAGTATTTT. It translates to CAWSVAGGVTDTQYF.

The gene calls are TRBV18 and TRBJ2-7; 9 bases match TRBD2. Germline V CDR1 and CDR2: KGHSH, LQKENI. Unmatched junction bases numbered 5, after V lost 5 bases and J lost 3 bases. The CDR3 has 14 residues. CDR3 bases: TGTGCCAGCTCAGGTCAGCGGGAGGTCTACGAGCAGTACTTC. Protein: CASSGQREVYEQYF.

This clonotype showed up just a few times. The chain recombines TRBV5-6 with TRBJ2-7, with D tentatively TRBD1 (6 bases). This CDR3 is built from 14 residues. Germline values: CDR1 SGHDT, CDR2 YYEEEE. Trimming pared 3 bases from V and 0 bases from J, leaving 10 bases between. CDR3: CASSWGPSSYEQYF. CDR3 nucleotide sequence: TGTGCCAGCAGCTGGGGGCCGTCCTCCTACGAGCAGTACTTC.

J is TRBJ2-1 and V is TRBV9; 9 nucleotides line up with TRBD1. Gene TRBJ2-7 matches the end of the DNA better, so the J call may be wrong. The CDR3 is 17 residues long. Germline V lookup: CDR1 SGDLS, CDR2 YYNGEE. The CDR3 sequence: CASSVAGQGSSYNEQYF. The CDR3 coding sequence is TGTGCCAGCAGCGTAGCCGGACAGGGGAGCTCCTACAATGAGCAGTACTTC.

This clonotype was found a few times. The CDR3 spells CASTTYANSYEQYF. The CDR3 region has the DNA TGTGCCAGCACTACTTATGCTAACTCCTACGAGCAGTACTTC. The chain links TRBV12-3 or TRBV12-4 to TRBJ2-7, with unresolved D. The CDR3 has 14 residues. V dropped 7 bases and J dropped 0 bases, with 13 bases sitting between them.